This is a list of T cell receptor beta chains from one sample in a study of blood T cell repertoires in COVID-19. Method: immunoSEQ multiplex PCR; TCRdb's copy keeps in-frame clones and lacks some. Among about 160,000 clones listed, about 93% were seen once. The sample comprised peripheral blood. The origin of the receptors is a woman between 50 and 59 years old with acute or convalescent COVID-19. Both conserved end residues are part of each CDR3. Each record gives: clone size, D gene, V gene, J gene, CDR3 protein, CDR3 DNA. D genes are given only for firm matches. Only part of the rows carry a size: once, few, many, or a class if the clone is expanded.

clone_size: .; d_call: TRBD1; v_call: TRBV28; j_call: TRBJ1-3; cdr3_aa: CASSLHKGANTIYF; cdr3_nt: TGTGCCAGCAGTTTACACAAGGGGGCAAACACCATATATTTT
clone_size: .; d_call: .; v_call: TRBV19; j_call: TRBJ2-5; cdr3_aa: CASSLGLGEKTQYF; cdr3_nt: TGTGCCAGTAGTCTCGGACTGGGAGAGAAGACCCAGTACTTC
clone_size: .; d_call: .; v_call: TRBV5-8; j_call: TRBJ2-5; cdr3_aa: CASSLTQKTQYF; cdr3_nt: TGTGCCAGCAGCTTGACCCAGAAGACCCAGTACTTC
clone_size: .; d_call: TRBD2; v_call: TRBV24-1; j_call: TRBJ2-1; cdr3_aa: CATRASGYNEQFF; cdr3_nt: TGTGCCACGAGGGCTAGCGGTTACAATGAGCAGTTCTTC
clone_size: .; d_call: TRBD2; v_call: TRBV9; j_call: TRBJ2-1; cdr3_aa: CASSPSSGGYNEQFF; cdr3_nt: TGTGCCAGCAGCCCATCTAGCGGGGGGTACAATGAGCAGTTCTTC
clone_size: .; d_call: TRBD2; v_call: TRBV7-8; j_call: TRBJ2-7; cdr3_aa: CASSLASGGNHEQYF; cdr3_nt: TGTGCCAGCAGCTTAGCCTCGGGAGGTAACCACGAGCAGTACTTC
clone_size: .; d_call: .; v_call: TRBV25-1; j_call: TRBJ2-7; cdr3_aa: CASRPDGAYEQYF; cdr3_nt: TGTGCCAGCAGACCCGACGGAGCCTACGAGCAGTACTTC
clone_size: once; d_call: .; v_call: TRBV19; j_call: TRBJ2-7; cdr3_aa: CASSIVGAYEQYF; cdr3_nt: TGTGCCAGTAGTATCGTCGGGGCCTACGAGCAGTACTTC
clone_size: .; d_call: .; v_call: TRBV12-3/TRBV12-4; j_call: TRBJ2-1; cdr3_aa: CASSFDYYNEQFF; cdr3_nt: TGTGCCAGCAGTTTCGACTATTACAATGAGCAGTTCTTC
clone_size: .; d_call: .; v_call: TRBV6-5; j_call: TRBJ2-1; cdr3_aa: CASSYNSRGEQFF; cdr3_nt: TGTGCCAGCAGTTACAACTCGCGGGGTGAGCAGTTCTTC
clone_size: .; d_call: .; v_call: TRBV19; j_call: TRBJ2-2; cdr3_aa: CASQKGSVNTGELFF; cdr3_nt: TGTGCCAGCCAAAAAGGCAGCGTAAACACCGGGGAGCTGTTTTTT
clone_size: .; d_call: TRBD1; v_call: TRBV23-1; j_call: TRBJ2-4; cdr3_aa: CASSRGTELAKNIQYF; cdr3_nt: TGCGCCAGCAGTCGAGGGACAGAACTAGCCAAAAACATTCAGTACTTC
clone_size: .; d_call: TRBD1; v_call: TRBV5-4; j_call: TRBJ2-1; cdr3_aa: CASSRQQGTNNEQFF; cdr3_nt: TGTGCCAGCAGCCGTCAACAGGGGACGAACAATGAGCAGTTCTTC
clone_size: .; d_call: .; v_call: TRBV21-1; j_call: TRBJ1-1; cdr3_aa: CASSKDVGHVKATEAFF; cdr3_nt: TGTGCCAGCAGCAAAGACGTGGGGCACGTAAAAGCCACTGAAGCTTTCTTT
clone_size: .; d_call: .; v_call: TRBV20-1; j_call: TRBJ2-3; cdr3_aa: CSALEADTQYF; cdr3_nt: TGCAGTGCTCTGGAGGCAGATACGCAGTATTTT
clone_size: .; d_call: .; v_call: TRBV5-1; j_call: TRBJ1-4; cdr3_aa: CASSLAGSSTNEKLFF; cdr3_nt: TGCGCCAGCAGCTTGGCCGGGAGCTCAACTAATGAAAAACTGTTTTTT
clone_size: .; d_call: .; v_call: TRBV6-5; j_call: TRBJ1-3; cdr3_aa: CASSTHEAGNTIYF; cdr3_nt: TGTGCCAGCAGCACCCACGAGGCCGGAAACACCATATATTTT
clone_size: .; d_call: .; v_call: TRBV9; j_call: TRBJ1-1; cdr3_aa: CASSVGGENTEAFF; cdr3_nt: TGTGCCAGCAGCGTAGGGGGGGAGAACACTGAAGCTTTCTTT
clone_size: .; d_call: TRBD1; v_call: TRBV15; j_call: TRBJ2-7; cdr3_aa: CATSRGGTGGSEQYF; cdr3_nt: TGTGCCACCAGCAGAGGTGGGACAGGGGGGAGTGAGCAGTACTTC